This T cell receptor beta chain comes out of a study of glioma-infiltrating T cells. Trimming cost V 8 bases and J 1 base; bases outside gene matches: 8. This CDR3 has 15 amino acids. Germline V CDR1 and CDR2: LNHDA, SQIVND (reference sequence). TCR alpha and beta CDR3 regions were amplified from RNA using iRepertoire nested multiplex PCR. One-step reverse transcription and amplification started from approximately 100-400 ng of tissue mRNA or PBMC total RNA. MiXCR, run by TCRdb on the multiplex PCR reads, gives a single entry per CDR3 protein. The table includes approximately 110,000 distinct CDR3 sequences, 20% to 30% detected once.

The source is a human donor with low-grade glioma or glioblastoma, undergoing nonglioma brain surgery, or in good health (not recorded which). This rearrangement joins TRBV19 to TRBJ2-1, with 7 bases that match TRBD1. The sequencing input was glioma tissue, nonneoplastic brain tissue, or PBMCs (not recorded which). The CDR3 loop reads CASSFPGQSYNEQFF. The CDR3 DNA follows: TGTGCCAGTTCCTTTCCGGGACAGTCCTACAATGAGCAGTTCTTC.